Listed below are T cell receptor beta chains from one sample, sequenced in a study of response to subunit inactivated influenza vaccine. TCRdb independently ran MiXCR on the RT-PCR reads; one entry per CDR3 protein. The table shows hundreds of thousands of distinct CDR3 sequences, with approximately 11% occurring only once. The sequenced sample was PBMCs from blood, obtained 40 to 50 days after vaccination. These receptors originate from a man between 45 and 60 years old who received an inactivated influenza vaccine. The CDR3 runs from the conserved cysteine through the conserved F or W. The order of the fields is clone size, V gene, J gene, CDR3 protein. Only part of the rows carry a size: once, few, many, or a class if the clone is expanded.

-	TRBV7-2	TRBJ1-6	CASSLRARGSGNSPLHF
-	TRBV10-2	TRBJ2-1	CASSEERGGEQFF
-	TRBV24-1	TRBJ1-2	CATSDERYGYTF
-	TRBV6-4	TRBJ2-2	CASSDSMGLAVNTGELFF
-	TRBV25-1	TRBJ1-1	CASSEPGTEAFF
many	TRBV7-2	TRBJ2-1	CASSRGGIYNEQFF
-	TRBV27	TRBJ2-1	CASSLQDPANEQFF
few	TRBV7-9	TRBJ1-1	CASSFNQQNTEAFF
few	TRBV12-3/TRBV12-4	TRBJ2-3	CASSLTGGPHF
-	TRBV30	TRBJ2-5	CAWSGTGARGETQYF
-	TRBV5-1	TRBJ2-5	CASSSLALETQYF
few	TRBV4-3	TRBJ1-6	CASSQEWARSPLHF
many	TRBV20-1	TRBJ1-1	CSASAGYTEAFF
few	TRBV5-1	TRBJ1-1	CASSLMGTGGNTEAFF
few	TRBV6-5	TRBJ2-5	CASSYGSGGVQTQYF